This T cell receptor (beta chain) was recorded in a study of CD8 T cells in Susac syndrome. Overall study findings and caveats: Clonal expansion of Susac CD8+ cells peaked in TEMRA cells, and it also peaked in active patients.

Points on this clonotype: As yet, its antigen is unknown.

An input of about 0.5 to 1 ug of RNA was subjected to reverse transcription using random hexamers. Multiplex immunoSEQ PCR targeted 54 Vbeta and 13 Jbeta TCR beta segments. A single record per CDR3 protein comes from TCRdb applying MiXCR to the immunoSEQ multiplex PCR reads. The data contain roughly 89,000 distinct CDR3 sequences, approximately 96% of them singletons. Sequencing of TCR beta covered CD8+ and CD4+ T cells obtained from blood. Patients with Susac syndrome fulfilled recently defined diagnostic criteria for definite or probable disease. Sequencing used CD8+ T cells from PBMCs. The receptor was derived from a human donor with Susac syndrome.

The CDR3: CATSDGTGAPDTQYF. In nucleotides, the CDR3 is TGTGCCACCAGTGATGGGACAGGGGCACCAGATACGCAGTATTTT. The chain uses TRBV24-1 and TRBJ2-3; TRBD1 matches at 10 bases. V shed 3 bases, J shed 4 bases, and the junction held 3 bases outside the gene matches. The CDR3 sequence is 15 residues long. Germline V gives CDR1 KGHDR, CDR2 SFDVKD.